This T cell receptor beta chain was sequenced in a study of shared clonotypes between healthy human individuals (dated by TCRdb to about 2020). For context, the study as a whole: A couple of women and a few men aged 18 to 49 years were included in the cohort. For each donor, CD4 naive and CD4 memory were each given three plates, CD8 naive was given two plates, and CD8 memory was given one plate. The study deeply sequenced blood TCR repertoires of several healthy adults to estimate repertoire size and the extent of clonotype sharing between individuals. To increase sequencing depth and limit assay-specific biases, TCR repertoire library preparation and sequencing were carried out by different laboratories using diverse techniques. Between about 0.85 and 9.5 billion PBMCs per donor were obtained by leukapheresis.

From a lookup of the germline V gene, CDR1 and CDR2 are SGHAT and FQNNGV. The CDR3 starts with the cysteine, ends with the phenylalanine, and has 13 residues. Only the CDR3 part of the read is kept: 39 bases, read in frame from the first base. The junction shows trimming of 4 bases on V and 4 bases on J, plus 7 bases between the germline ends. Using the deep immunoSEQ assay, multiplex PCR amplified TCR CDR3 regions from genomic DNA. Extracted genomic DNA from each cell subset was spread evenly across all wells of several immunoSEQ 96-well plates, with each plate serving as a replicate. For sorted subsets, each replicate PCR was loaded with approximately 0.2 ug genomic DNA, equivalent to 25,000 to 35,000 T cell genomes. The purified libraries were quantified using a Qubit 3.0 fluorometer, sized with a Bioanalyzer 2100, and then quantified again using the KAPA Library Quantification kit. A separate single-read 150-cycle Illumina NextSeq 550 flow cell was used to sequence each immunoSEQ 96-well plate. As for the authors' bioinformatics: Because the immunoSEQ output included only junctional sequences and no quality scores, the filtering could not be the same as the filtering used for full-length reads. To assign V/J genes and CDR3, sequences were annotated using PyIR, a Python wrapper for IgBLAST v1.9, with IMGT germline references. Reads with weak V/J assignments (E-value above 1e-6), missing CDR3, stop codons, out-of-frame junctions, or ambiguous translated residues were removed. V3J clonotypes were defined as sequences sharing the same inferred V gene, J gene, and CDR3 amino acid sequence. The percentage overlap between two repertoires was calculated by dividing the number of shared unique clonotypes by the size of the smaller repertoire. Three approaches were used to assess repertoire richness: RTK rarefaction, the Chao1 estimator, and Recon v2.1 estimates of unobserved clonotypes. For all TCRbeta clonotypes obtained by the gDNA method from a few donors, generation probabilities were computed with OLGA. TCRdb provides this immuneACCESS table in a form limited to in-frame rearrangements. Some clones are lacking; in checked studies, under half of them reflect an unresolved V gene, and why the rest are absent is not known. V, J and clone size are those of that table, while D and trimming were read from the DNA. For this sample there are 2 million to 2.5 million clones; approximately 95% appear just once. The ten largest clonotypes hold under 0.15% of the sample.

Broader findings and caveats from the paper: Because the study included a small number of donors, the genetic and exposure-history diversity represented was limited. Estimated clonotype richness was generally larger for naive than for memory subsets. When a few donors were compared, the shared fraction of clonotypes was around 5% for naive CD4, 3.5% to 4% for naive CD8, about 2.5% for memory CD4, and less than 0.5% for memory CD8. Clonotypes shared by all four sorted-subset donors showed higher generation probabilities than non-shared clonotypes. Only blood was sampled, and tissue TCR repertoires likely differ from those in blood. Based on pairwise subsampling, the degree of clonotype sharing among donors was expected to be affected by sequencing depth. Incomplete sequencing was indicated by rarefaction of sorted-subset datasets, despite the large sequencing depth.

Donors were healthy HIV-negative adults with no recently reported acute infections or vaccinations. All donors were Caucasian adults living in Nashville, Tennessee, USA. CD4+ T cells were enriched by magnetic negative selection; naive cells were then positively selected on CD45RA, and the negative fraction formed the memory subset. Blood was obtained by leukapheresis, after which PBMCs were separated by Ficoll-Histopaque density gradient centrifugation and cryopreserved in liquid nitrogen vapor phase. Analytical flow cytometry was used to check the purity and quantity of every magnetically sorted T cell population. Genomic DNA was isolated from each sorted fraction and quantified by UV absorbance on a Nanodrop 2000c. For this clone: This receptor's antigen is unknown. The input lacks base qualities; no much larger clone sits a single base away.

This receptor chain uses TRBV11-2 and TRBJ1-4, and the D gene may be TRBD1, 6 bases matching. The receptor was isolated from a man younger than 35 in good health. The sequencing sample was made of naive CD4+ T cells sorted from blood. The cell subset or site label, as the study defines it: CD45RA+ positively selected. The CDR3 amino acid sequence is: CASSWGLNEKLFF. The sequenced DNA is TGTGCCAGCAGCTGGGGGCTTAATGAAAAACTGTTTTTT.